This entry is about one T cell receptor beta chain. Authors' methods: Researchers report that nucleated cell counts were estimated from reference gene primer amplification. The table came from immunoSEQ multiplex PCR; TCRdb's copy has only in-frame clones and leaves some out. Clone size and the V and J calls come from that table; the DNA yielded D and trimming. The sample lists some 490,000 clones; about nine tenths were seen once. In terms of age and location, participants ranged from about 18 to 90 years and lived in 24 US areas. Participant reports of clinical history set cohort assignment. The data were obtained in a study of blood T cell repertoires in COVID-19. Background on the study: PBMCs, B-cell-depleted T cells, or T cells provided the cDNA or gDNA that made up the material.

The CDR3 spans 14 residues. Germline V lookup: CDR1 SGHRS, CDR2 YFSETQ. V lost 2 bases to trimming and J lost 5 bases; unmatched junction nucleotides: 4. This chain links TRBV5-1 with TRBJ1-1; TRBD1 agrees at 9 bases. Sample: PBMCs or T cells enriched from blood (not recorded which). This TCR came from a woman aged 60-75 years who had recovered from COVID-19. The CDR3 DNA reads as TGCGCCAGCAGCTTCACAGGGGGCAAGACTGAAGCTTTCTTT. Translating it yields CASSFTGGKTEAFF. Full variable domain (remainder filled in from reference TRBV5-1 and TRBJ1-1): KAGVTQTPRYLIKTRGQQVTLSCSPISGHRSVSWYQQTPGQGLQFLFEYFSETQRNKGNFPGRFSGRQFSNSRSEMNVSTLELGDSALYLCASSFTGGKTEAFFGQGTRLTVV.